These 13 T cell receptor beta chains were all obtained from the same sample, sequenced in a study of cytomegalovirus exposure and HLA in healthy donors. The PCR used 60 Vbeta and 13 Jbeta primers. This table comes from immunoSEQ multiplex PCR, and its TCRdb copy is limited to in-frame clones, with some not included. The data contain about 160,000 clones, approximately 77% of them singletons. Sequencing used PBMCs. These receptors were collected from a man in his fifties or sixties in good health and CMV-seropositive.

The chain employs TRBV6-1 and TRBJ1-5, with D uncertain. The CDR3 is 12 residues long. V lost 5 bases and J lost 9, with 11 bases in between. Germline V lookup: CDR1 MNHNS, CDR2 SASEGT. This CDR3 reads CASSLADPPQHF. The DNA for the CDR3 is TGTGCCAGCAGTTTAGCAGATCCGCCCCAGCATTTT.

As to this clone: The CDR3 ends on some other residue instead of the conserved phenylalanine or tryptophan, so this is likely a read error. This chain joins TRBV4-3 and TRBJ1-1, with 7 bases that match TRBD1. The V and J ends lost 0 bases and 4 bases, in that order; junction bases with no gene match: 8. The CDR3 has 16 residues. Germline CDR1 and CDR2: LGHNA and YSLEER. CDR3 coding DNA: TGCGCCAGCAGCCAAGATTTGACAGGGAGAGGCACTGAAGCTTTCCTT. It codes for CASSQDLTGRGTEAFL.

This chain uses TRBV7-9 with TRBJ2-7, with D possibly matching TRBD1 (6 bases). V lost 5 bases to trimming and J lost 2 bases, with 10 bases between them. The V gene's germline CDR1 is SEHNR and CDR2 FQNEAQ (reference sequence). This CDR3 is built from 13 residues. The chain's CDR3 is CASSRRDTYEQYF. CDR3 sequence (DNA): TGTGCCAGCAGCCGTCGGGACACCTACGAGCAGTACTTC.

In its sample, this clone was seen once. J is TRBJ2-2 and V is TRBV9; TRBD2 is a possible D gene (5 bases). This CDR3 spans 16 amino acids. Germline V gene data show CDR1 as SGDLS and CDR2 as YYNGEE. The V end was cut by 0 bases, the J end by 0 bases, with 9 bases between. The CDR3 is CASSVDPAANTGELFF. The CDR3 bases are TGTGCCAGCAGCGTAGACCCAGCGGCGAACACCGGGGAGCTGTTTTTT.

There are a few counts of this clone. The CDR3 region is CASSYTGKSTEAFF. CDR3 DNA sequence: TGTGCCAGCAGTTATACAGGGAAGAGCACTGAAGCTTTCTTT. The chain combines TRBV6-5 with TRBJ1-1; the D gene is possibly TRBD1 (6 bases). Germline loops: CDR1 MNHEY, CDR2 SVGAGI. CDR3 length: 14 residues. Trimming left V 3 bases short and J 4 bases short, with 12 bases between.

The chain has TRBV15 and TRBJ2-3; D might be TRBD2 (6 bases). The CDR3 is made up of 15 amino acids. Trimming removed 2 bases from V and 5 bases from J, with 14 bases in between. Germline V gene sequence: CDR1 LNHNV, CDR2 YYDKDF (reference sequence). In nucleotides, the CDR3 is TGTGCCACCAGCAGACTAGTGTCCGGGGGAGATACGCAGTATTTT. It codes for CATSRLVSGGDTQYF.

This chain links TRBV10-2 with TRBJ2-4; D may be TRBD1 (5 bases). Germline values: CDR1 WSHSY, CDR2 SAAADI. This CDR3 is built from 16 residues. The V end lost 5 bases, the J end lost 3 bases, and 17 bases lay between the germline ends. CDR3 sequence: CASSSGLRVVKNIQYF. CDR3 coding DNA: TGCGCCAGCAGTTCTGGGCTCAGGGTTGTCAAAAACATTCAGTACTTC.

CDR3 sequence (DNA): TGTGCCAGCAGTCTCACAGGGGGACCCTACGAGCAGTACTTC. This sequence encodes CASSLTGGPYEQYF. This rearrangement joins TRBV27 to TRBJ2-7; 8 bases match TRBD1. With V trimmed by 5 bases and J by 2 bases, 5 bases remained unmatched. CDR1 and CDR2 from the germline V gene are MNHEY and SMNVEV (reference sequence). This CDR3 contains 14 residues.

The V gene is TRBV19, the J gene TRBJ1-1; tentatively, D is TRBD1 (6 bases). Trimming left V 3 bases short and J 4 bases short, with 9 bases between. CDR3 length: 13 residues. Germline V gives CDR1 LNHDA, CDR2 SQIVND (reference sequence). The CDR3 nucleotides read TGTGCCAGTAGTATTCAGGGGAGCACTGAAGCTTTCTTT. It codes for CASSIQGSTEAFF.

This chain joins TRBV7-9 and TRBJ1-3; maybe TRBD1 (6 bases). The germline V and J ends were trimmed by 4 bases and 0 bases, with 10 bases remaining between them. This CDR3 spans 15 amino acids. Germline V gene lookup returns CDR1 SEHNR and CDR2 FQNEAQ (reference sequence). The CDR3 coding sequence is TGTGCCAGCAGCTCCGGACAGAGCTCTGGAAACACCATATATTTT. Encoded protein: CASSSGQSSGNTIYF. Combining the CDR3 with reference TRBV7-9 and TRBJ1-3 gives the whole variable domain DTGVSQNPRHKITKRGQNVTFRCDPISEHNRLYWYRQTLGQGPEFLTYFQNEAQLEKSRLLSDRFSAERPKGSFSTLEIQRTEQGDSAMYLCASSSGQSSGNTIYFGEGSWLTVV.

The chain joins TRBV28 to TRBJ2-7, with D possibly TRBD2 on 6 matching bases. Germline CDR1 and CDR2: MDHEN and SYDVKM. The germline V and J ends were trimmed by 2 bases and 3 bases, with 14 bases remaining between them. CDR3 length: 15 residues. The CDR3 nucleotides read TGTGCCAGCAGTTTAGGAGGGTCGACCGTCTACGAGCAGTACTTC. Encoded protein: CASSLGGSTVYEQYF.

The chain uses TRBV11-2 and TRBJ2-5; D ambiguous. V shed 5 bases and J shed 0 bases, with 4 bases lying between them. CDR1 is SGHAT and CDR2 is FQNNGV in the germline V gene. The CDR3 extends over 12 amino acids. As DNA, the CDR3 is TGTGCCAGCAGCCAGTACCAAGAGACCCAGTACTTC. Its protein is CASSQYQETQYF.

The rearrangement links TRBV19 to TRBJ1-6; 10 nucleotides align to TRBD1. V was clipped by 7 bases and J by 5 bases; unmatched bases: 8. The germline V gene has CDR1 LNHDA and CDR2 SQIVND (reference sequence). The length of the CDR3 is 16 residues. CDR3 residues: CASNPPGQGDNSPLHF. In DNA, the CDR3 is TGTGCCAGTAACCCACCCGGACAGGGGGATAATTCACCCCTCCACTTT.